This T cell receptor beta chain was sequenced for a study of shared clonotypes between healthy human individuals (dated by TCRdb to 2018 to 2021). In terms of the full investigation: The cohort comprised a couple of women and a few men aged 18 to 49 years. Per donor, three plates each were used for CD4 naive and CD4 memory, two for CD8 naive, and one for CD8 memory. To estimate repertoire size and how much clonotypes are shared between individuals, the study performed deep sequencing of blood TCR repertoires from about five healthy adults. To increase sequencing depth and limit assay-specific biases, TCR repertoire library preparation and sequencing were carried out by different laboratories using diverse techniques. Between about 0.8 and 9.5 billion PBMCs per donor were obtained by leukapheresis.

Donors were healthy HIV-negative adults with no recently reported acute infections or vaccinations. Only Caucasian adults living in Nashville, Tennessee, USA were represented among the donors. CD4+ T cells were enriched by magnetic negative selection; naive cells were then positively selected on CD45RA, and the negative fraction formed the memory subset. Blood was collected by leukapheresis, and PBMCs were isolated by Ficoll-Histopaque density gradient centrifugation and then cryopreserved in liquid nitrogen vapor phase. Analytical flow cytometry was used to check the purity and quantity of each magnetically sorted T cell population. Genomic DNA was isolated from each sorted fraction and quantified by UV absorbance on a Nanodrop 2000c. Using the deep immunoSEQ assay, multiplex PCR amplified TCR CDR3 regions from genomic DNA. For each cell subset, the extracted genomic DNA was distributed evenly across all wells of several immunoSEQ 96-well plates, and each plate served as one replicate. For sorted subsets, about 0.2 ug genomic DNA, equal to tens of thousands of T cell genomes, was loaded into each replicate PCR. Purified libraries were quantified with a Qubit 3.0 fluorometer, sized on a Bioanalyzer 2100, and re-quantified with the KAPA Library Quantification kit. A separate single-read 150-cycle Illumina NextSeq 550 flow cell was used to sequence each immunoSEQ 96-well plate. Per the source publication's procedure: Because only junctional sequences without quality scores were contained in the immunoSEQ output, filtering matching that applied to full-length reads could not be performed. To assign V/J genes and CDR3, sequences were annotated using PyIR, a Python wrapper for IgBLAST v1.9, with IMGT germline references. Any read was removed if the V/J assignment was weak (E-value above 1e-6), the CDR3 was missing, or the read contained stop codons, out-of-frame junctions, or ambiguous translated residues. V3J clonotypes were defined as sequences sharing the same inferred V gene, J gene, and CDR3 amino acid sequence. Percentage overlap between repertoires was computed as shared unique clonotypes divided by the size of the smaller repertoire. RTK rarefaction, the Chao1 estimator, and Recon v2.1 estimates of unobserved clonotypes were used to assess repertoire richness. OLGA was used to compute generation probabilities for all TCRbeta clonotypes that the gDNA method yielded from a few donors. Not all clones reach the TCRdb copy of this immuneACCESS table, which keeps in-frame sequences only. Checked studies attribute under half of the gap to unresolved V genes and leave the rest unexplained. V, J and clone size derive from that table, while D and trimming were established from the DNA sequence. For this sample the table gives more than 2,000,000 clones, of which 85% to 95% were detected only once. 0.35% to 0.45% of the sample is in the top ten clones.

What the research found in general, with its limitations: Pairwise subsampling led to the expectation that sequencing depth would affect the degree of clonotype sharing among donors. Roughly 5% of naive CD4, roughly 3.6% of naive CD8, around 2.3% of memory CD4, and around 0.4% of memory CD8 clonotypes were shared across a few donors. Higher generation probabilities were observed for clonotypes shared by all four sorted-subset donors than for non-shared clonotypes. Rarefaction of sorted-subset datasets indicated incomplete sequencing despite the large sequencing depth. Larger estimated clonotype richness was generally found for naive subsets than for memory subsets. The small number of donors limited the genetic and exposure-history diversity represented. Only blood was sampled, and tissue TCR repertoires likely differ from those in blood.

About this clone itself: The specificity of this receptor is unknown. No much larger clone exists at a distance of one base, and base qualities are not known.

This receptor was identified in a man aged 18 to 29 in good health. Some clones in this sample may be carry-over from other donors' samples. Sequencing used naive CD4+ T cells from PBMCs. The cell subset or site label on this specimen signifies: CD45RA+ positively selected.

For the CDR3, the sequence is CATSREPVWMNEQYF. The DNA reads as follows: TGTGCCACCAGCAGAGAGCCAGTTTGGATGAACGAGCAGTACTTC. The rearrangement combines TRBV15 with TRBJ2-7, with the identity of the D gene unclear. CDR1 and CDR2 (LNHNV, YYDKDF) derive from the germline V gene (reference sequence). Trimming at the junction amounts to 0 bases on V and 5 bases on J, and the germline ends lie 14 bases apart. The CDR3 runs 15 residues from the cysteine to the phenylalanine. Only the CDR3 region is kept as DNA, spanning 45 bases read in frame from base 1.